Following are 19 T cell receptor beta chains from one sample sequenced in a study of blood T cell repertoires in COVID-19. The table came from immunoSEQ multiplex PCR; TCRdb's copy has only in-frame clones and leaves some out. The sample records some 380,000 clones, 81% being singletons. The sample taken for sequencing was peripheral blood. These TCRs come from a human donor with acute or convalescent COVID-19. The donor label of this sample is uncertain.

The genes are TRBV19 and TRBJ2-1; 7 nucleotides line up with TRBD2. The junction had 12 bases not matched to a gene; V was cut back by 4 bases and J by 0 bases. The CDR3 covers 18 residues. Germline V gene data show CDR1 as LNHDA and CDR2 as SQIVND (reference sequence). The CDR3, as DNA: TGTGCCAGTAGTAACGAAATAATAGGGACTACCTCCTACAATGAGCAGTTCTTC. This codes for CASSNEIIGTTSYNEQFF. The full variable domain, with the rest looked up from reference TRBV19 and TRBJ2-1, is DGGITQSPKYLFRKEGQNVTLSCEQNLNHDAMYWYRQDPGQGLRLIYYSQIVNDFQKGDIAEGYSVSREKKESFPLTVTSAQKNPTAFYLCASSNEIIGTTSYNEQFFGPGTRLTVL.

The gene calls are TRBV6-5 and TRBJ1-6, with D maybe TRBD1 (6 bases). V shed 0 bases and J shed 9 bases, with 12 bases lying between them. Per germline, CDR1 MNHEY and CDR2 SVGAGI. The CDR3 covers 15 residues. CDR3 protein: CASSYSLDSSSPLHF. The CDR3 nucleotides read TGTGCCAGCAGTTACTCCCTGGACAGCAGTTCACCCCTCCACTTT.

This clone came up a few times. This sequence joins TRBV5-6 and TRBJ2-1, with 12 bases fitting TRBD2. Germline loops: CDR1 SGHDT, CDR2 YYEEEE. CDR3 size: 14 residues. J lost 5 bases, V lost 4 bases, and 1 base had no gene match. This CDR3 reads CASSRLAGDNEQFF. In nucleotides, the CDR3 is TGTGCCAGCAGCCGACTAGCGGGGGACAATGAGCAGTTCTTC.

CDR3 DNA sequence: TGTGCCAGCAGTTTATCCCCGGAAGCTTTCTTT. Its protein is CASSLSPEAFF. This rearrangement joins TRBV12-3 or TRBV12-4 to TRBJ1-1; unclear D gene. This CDR3 has 11 amino acids. Deletions cut 2 bases from V and 8 bases from J, with 6 bases between.

The chain uses TRBV10-3 and TRBJ1-1, with D tentatively TRBD1 (6 bases). There are 13 residues in the CDR3. Germline assignment: CDR1 ENHRY and CDR2 SYGVKD. Between the trimmed V and J ends, which lost 6 bases and 4 bases, there was a span of 12 bases. The CDR3 here is CAISYREGTEAFF. CDR3 nucleotides: TGTGCCATCAGCTACAGGGAGGGCACTGAAGCTTTCTTT.

This chain uses TRBV5-4 with TRBJ1-5; D ambiguous. The V gene lost 2 bases and the J gene lost 5 bases, with 5 bases spanning the gap. Per the germline V gene, CDR1 is SGHNT and CDR2 is YYREEE (reference sequence). The CDR3 has 12 amino acids. The CDR3 nucleotides are TGTGCCAGCAGCTTCCGGGATCAGCCCCAGCATTTT. It translates to CASSFRDQPQHF.

This clone occurred a few times. The rearrangement uses TRBV7-9 and TRBJ2-6; TRBD1 might be the D (6 bases). Germline values: CDR1 SEHNR, CDR2 FQNEAQ (reference sequence). The CDR3 extends over 17 amino acids. V was trimmed by 2 bases and J by 0 bases, leaving 11 bases between them. CDR3 bases: TGTGCCAGCAGCTTAAGGGGGTTTAGCTCTGGGGCCAACGTCCTGACTTTC. This encodes CASSLRGFSSGANVLTF.

The chain links TRBV2 to TRBJ2-5; 8 bases line up with TRBD2. The CDR3 is 19 residues long. V was clipped by 5 bases and J by 1 base; unmatched bases: 18. The germline V gene encodes CDR1 SNHLY and CDR2 FYNNEI. As DNA, the CDR3 is TGTGCCAGCAGTCGTTTCGCGGACAGCGGGGGCCCGGGCCAAGAGACCCAGTACTTC. Translation: CASSRFADSGGPGQETQYF.

V is TRBV6-5 and J is TRBJ1-1; D unresolved. Germline V gene sequence: CDR1 MNHEY, CDR2 SVGAGI. The germline V and J ends were trimmed by 0 bases and 2 bases, with 13 bases remaining between them. The CDR3 sequence is 16 residues long. CDR3 sequence (DNA): TGTGCCAGCAGTTACTCCTCAGTGCACCCCAACACTGAAGCTTTCTTT. This sequence encodes CASSYSSVHPNTEAFF.

This clone was seen a single time. J is TRBJ2-7 and V is TRBV6-5; D is unclear. The V gene's germline CDR1 is MNHEY and CDR2 SVGAGI. V lost 11 bases and J lost 2, with 19 bases in between. The CDR3 is 14 residues long. CDR3 sequence (DNA): TGTGCCGCCACCCCCCCCTACCCTCCCTACGAGCAGTACTTC. Translating gives CAATPPYPPYEQYF.

There are a few counts of this clone. The rearrangement links TRBV3-1 (or the pseudogene TRBV3-2) to TRBJ1-5; D is perhaps TRBD1 (6 bases). The germline V and J ends were trimmed by 1 base and 3 bases, with 16 bases remaining between them. Germline lookup yields CDR1 LGHDT and CDR2 YNNKEL (reference sequence). CDR3 length: 17 amino acids. The CDR3 region is CASSQGSKTGANQPQHF. Written as DNA, the CDR3 is TGTGCCAGCAGCCAAGGATCGAAGACAGGCGCCAATCAGCCCCAGCATTTT.

The V and J genes are TRBV30 and TRBJ2-1, with 11 bases lining up with TRBD2. This CDR3 has 15 amino acids. The germline gives CDR1 GTSNPN, CDR2 SVGIG (reference sequence). J lost 8 bases, V lost 0 bases, and 6 bases had no gene match. CDR3 DNA: TGTGCCTGGAGTGTACGACTAGCGGGATTCCATGAGCAGTTCTTC. It encodes CAWSVRLAGFHEQFF. The variable domain in full, completed from reference TRBV30 and TRBJ2-1, reads SQTIHQWPATLVQPVGSPLSLECTVEGTSNPNLYWYRQAAGRGLQLLFYSVGIGQISSEVPQNLSASRPQDRQFILSSKKLLLSDSGFYLCAWSVRLAGFHEQFFGPGTRLTVL.

The chain combines TRBV4-1 with TRBJ1-2, with D tentatively TRBD1 (6 bases). V gave up 4 bases and J gave up 4 bases, with 19 bases separating them. CDR1 is MGHRA, CDR2 YSYEKL, per germline. The CDR3 totals 16 residues. CDR3 region: CASSLGTRGYGYGYTF. The CDR3 region has the DNA TGCGCCAGCAGCCTGGGTACCAGGGGATATGGCTATGGCTACACCTTC.

The V and J genes are TRBV12-3 or TRBV12-4 and TRBJ2-3, with D unclear. This CDR3 comprises 11 residues. Between the trimmed V and J ends, which lost 6 bases and 4 bases, there was a span of 5 bases. CDR3 residues: CASSRADTQYF. The CDR3 bases are TGTGCCAGCAGCCGGGCAGATACGCAGTATTTT.

This clone showed up just a few times. Here the CDR3 reads CASSLFGLAGGASTDTQYF. The CDR3, as DNA: TGTGCCAGCAGCTTATTTGGTCTAGCGGGGGGTGCTAGCACAGATACGCAGTATTTT. The chain joins TRBV7-2 to TRBJ2-3; 11 positions match TRBD2. The CDR3 extends over 19 amino acids. The V gene end was trimmed by 2 bases and the J gene end by 0 bases; junction bases not matched to a gene: 10. CDR1 is SGHTA, CDR2 FQGNSA, per germline.

This clone was counted at least ten times. The chain has TRBV7-9 and TRBJ1-2; 7 bases are a match to TRBD1. Germline V lookup: CDR1 SEHNR, CDR2 FQNEAQ (reference sequence). The trim removed 3 bases at V and 0 bases at J, leaving 7 bases unmatched. This CDR3 contains 16 residues. The CDR3 here is CASSFRQGEANYGYTF. Written as DNA, the CDR3 is TGTGCCAGCAGCTTCCGACAGGGAGAAGCTAACTATGGCTACACCTTC.

The V and J genes are TRBV10-3 and TRBJ1-4, with TRBD1 matching over 7 bases. The CDR3 length is 13 residues. Germline CDR1 ENHRY, CDR2 SYGVKD. Unmatched junction bases numbered 6, after V lost 10 bases and J lost 4 bases. CDR3 sequence reads: CATRDSNNEKLFF. CDR3 sequence (DNA): TGTGCCACGCGGGACAGCAATAATGAAAAACTGTTTTTT.

This chain uses TRBV19 with TRBJ2-6, with a weak D call TRBD2 (6 bases). The CDR3 spans 17 residues. CDR1 and CDR2 from the germline V gene are LNHDA and SQIVND (reference sequence). V was shortened by 3 bases and J by 0 bases, with 12 bases between the two germline ends. The CDR3 nucleotides are TGTGCCAGTAGTATGGGACTGGTGAACTCTGGGGCCAACGTCCTGACTTTC. Residues: CASSMGLVNSGANVLTF. The full variable domain, its missing parts supplied by reference TRBV19 and TRBJ2-6, is DGGITQSPKYLFRKEGQNVTLSCEQNLNHDAMYWYRQDPGQGLRLIYYSQIVNDFQKGDIAEGYSVSREKKESFPLTVTSAQKNPTAFYLCASSMGLVNSGANVLTFGAGSRLTVL.

The genes are TRBV6-5 and TRBJ1-1; D is uncertain. This CDR3 is 13 amino acids long. The V end was cut by 6 bases, the J end by 1 base, with 9 bases between. In germline, CDR1 is MNHEY, CDR2 SVGAGI. Here the CDR3 DNA reads TGTGCCAGCAGGGTCCCCGGGAACACTGAAGCTTTCTTT. Its translation is CASRVPGNTEAFF.